One and the same sample provided the 24 T cell receptor beta chains below, sequenced in a study of memory CD4+ T cells and cytomegalovirus serostatus. Single viable CD3+CD4+CD8-CD45RO+ cells were sorted as the memory CD4+ T cells. Only in-frame clones appear in the TCRdb table, and some are missing; sequencing was by immunoSEQ multiplex PCR. The sample records tens of thousands of clones, 75% to 85% being singletons. The specimen sequenced was memory CD4+ T cells from blood. The receptor source for this set is an adult in good health and CMV-seronegative.

This sequence joins TRBV6-5 and TRBJ2-2; 7 nucleotides line up with TRBD1. CDR3 length: 14 amino acids. V was pared by 6 bases and J by 3 bases, with 4 bases of the junction left unmatched. The germline CDR1 and CDR2 sequences are MNHEY and SVGAGI. CDR3 region: CASRRQGYTGELFF. DNA of the CDR3: TGTGCCAGCAGAAGACAGGGATACACCGGGGAGCTGTTTTTT.

The rearrangement uses TRBV5-4 and TRBJ2-2; TRBD2 matches at 9 bases. Germline V gene lookup returns CDR1 SGHNT and CDR2 YYREEE (reference sequence). The CDR3 runs to 17 residues. After removal of 5 bases from V and 0 bases from J, the junction contained 8 bases not matched to a gene. The CDR3 sequence: CASRPSGGTPNTGELFF. CDR3 in DNA: TGTGCCAGCAGACCCAGCGGGGGGACTCCGAACACCGGGGAGCTGTTTTTT.

The chain carries TRBV9 and TRBJ1-6; D is uncertain. Trimming took off 5 bases at V and 6 bases at J, with 12 bases between the two ends. Germline loops: CDR1 SGDLS, CDR2 YYNGEE. There are 14 residues in the CDR3. The CDR3 reads CASSKLTGNSPLHF. The CDR3 bases are TGTGCCAGCAGTAAACTGACGGGTAATTCACCCCTCCACTTT.

V usage is TRBV18 and J usage is TRBJ1-1, with 7 bases identical to TRBD1. CDR3 size: 15 residues. The junction had 8 bases not matched to a gene; V was cut back by 3 bases and J by 4 bases. Germline V gene data show CDR1 as KGHSH and CDR2 as LQKENI. In DNA, the CDR3 is TGTGCCAGCTCACCCCCGGGACAGCCGGGCACTGAAGCTTTCTTT. It is translated as CASSPPGQPGTEAFF.

This clone showed up just a few times. The J gene is TRBJ1-1, the V gene TRBV14; D gene uncertain. The CDR3 consists of 14 residues. V was cut by 1 base and J by 4 bases, with 10 bases left in between. Germline CDR1 reads SGHDN; CDR2 reads FVKESK. The CDR3 region has the DNA TGTGCCAGCAGCCAAGTAGGAGGTTTCACTGAAGCTTTCTTT. Amino acid sequence: CASSQVGGFTEAFF.

The J gene is TRBJ2-7, the V gene TRBV30; 7 bases are a match to TRBD1. This CDR3 comprises 13 residues. From germline, CDR1 is GTSNPN and CDR2 SVGIG (reference sequence). Trimming at V came to 2 bases and at J to 4 bases, leaving 5 bases not matched to a gene. The CDR3 nucleotides are TGTGCCTGGAGTTTAGGGGACAGATACGAGCAGTACTTC. Its protein is CAWSLGDRYEQYF.

Note on this clone: Other DNA sequences in the sample encode the same CDR3. The chain links TRBV9 to TRBJ1-2; no reliable D call. CDR1 is SGDLS and CDR2 is YYNGEE in the germline V gene. The germline V and J ends were trimmed by 3 bases and 3 bases, with 3 bases remaining between them. The CDR3 extends over 11 amino acids. The CDR3 here is CASSAYYGYTF. The CDR3, as DNA: TGTGCCAGCAGCGCATACTATGGCTACACCTTC.

This rearrangement joins TRBV4-3 to TRBJ1-2; 7 nucleotides line up with TRBD1. The CDR3 is 15 residues long. V was pared by 4 bases and J by 2 bases, with 7 bases of the junction left unmatched. CDR1 and CDR2 from the germline V gene are LGHNA and YSLEER. CDR3 nucleotides: TGCGCCAGCAGCCCCAGGACAGGTGTAAACTATGGCTACACCTTC. Translating gives CASSPRTGVNYGYTF.

V gene TRBV6-1 combines with J gene TRBJ1-2; the match to TRBD1 covers 7 bases. The CDR3 totals 14 residues. J was trimmed by 4 bases and V by 4 bases; bases with no gene match: 6. Looked up from germline, CDR1 is MNHNS and CDR2 is SASEGT. The CDR3 loop is CASSGNRGLYGYTF. The CDR3 region has the DNA TGTGCCAGCAGTGGGAACAGGGGACTCTATGGCTACACCTTC.

This clone was picked up a small number of times. The chain combines TRBV5-4 with TRBJ2-7, with D possibly being TRBD1 (5 bases). The germline CDR1 and CDR2 sequences are SGHNT and YYREEE (reference sequence). The CDR3 has 14 residues. Trimming pared 4 bases from V and 7 bases from J, leaving 18 bases between. As DNA, the CDR3 is TGTGCCAGCAGCGCCCTCCGGACACCCTTGGAGCAGTACTTC. Translated, it gives CASSALRTPLEQYF.

V usage is TRBV7-9 and J usage is TRBJ1-1; D gene unclear. Looked up from germline, CDR1 is SEHNR and CDR2 is FQNEAQ (reference sequence). V dropped 2 bases and J dropped 6 bases, with 13 bases sitting between them. The CDR3 length is 14 residues. For the CDR3, the DNA is TGTGCCAGCAGCTTATCCGTTGGGGTCTCTGAAGCTTTCTTT. Amino acids: CASSLSVGVSEAFF.

This clone was counted between two and nine times. This sequence joins TRBV7-8 and TRBJ2-7, with 13 bases fitting TRBD2. Per the germline V gene, CDR1 is SGHVS and CDR2 is FQNEAQ. V dropped 5 bases and J dropped 0; count of bases not matched to a gene: 4. The CDR3 spans 16 residues. The CDR3 is CASSPRLAGGSYEQYF. CDR3 sequence (DNA): TGTGCCAGCAGCCCTCGACTAGCGGGGGGCTCCTACGAGCAGTACTTC. Combining the CDR3 with reference TRBV7-8 and TRBJ2-7 gives the whole variable domain GAGVSQSPRYKVAKRGQDVALRCDPISGHVSLFWYQQALGQGPEFLTYFQNEAQLDKSGLPSDRFFAERPEGSVSTLKIQRTQQEDSAVYLCASSPRLAGGSYEQYFGPGTRLTVT.

This clone was detected only a few times. The V and J genes are TRBV19 and TRBJ1-4, with 8 nucleotides matching TRBD1. CDR1 is LNHDA and CDR2 is SQIVND in the germline V gene (reference sequence). The V segment lost 5 bases and the J segment 8 bases; nucleotides outside the gene matches: 13. The CDR3 has 16 residues. The CDR3 DNA reads as TGTGCCAGTAGTCCCCCGGACAGGGCAAGCGGGGAAAAACTGTTTTTT. It encodes CASSPPDRASGEKLFF.

This chain uses TRBV7-9 with TRBJ2-5; unclear D gene. CDR3 length: 11 amino acids. V dropped 5 bases and J dropped 4 bases, with 5 bases sitting between them. Germline loops: CDR1 SEHNR, CDR2 FQNEAQ (reference sequence). The CDR3, as DNA: TGTGCCAGCAGCCCCCTAGAGACCCAGTACTTC. It is translated as CASSPLETQYF. The full variable domain, in which reference TRBV7-9 and TRBJ2-5 provide the parts outside the CDR3, is DTGVSQNPRHKITKRGQNVTFRCDPISEHNRLYWYRQTLGQGPEFLTYFQNEAQLEKSRLLSDRFSAERPKGSFSTLEIQRTEQGDSAMYLCASSPLETQYFGPGTRLLVL.

V is TRBV5-1 and J is TRBJ1-1; D is uncertain. V lost 1 base, J lost 4 bases, and 14 bases lay in between. The germline gives CDR1 SGHRS, CDR2 YFSETQ. CDR3 length: 15 residues. CDR3: CASSLQVPSSTEAFF. The CDR3 DNA reads TGCGCCAGCAGCTTGCAGGTACCGAGCTCCACTGAAGCTTTCTTT.

The chain carries TRBV19 and TRBJ1-1; TRBD1 might be the D (5 bases). CDR1 and CDR2 (germline): LNHDA, SQIVND (reference sequence). V lost 3 bases to trimming and J lost 0 bases, with 14 bases between them. This CDR3 contains 16 residues. The CDR3 region has the DNA TGTGCCAGTAGTATGAGTGTTGGGGGACTGAACACTGAAGCTTTCTTT. Protein sequence: CASSMSVGGLNTEAFF.

The chain links TRBV2 to TRBJ1-5; D is uncertain. The CDR3 covers 12 residues. The V gene lost 0 bases and the J gene lost 7 bases, with 4 bases spanning the gap. Germline CDR1 and CDR2: SNHLY and FYNNEI. The CDR3 loop reads CASSEAPQPQHF. In DNA, the CDR3 is TGTGCCAGCAGTGAAGCGCCACAGCCCCAGCATTTT.

This chain joins TRBV4-1 and TRBJ2-1, with 10 bases fitting TRBD2. This CDR3 has 19 residues. V was clipped by 2 bases and J by 0 bases; unmatched bases: 10. Germline CDR1 and CDR2: MGHRA and YSYEKL. The CDR3 DNA reads TGCGCCAGCAGCCAACTAAGTAGCGGGGGGCCCCGCTCCTACAATGAGCAGTTCTTC. It codes for CASSQLSSGGPRSYNEQFF.

The chain is built from TRBV11-2 and TRBJ2-5, with TRBD1 matching 12 bases. Germline CDR1 reads SGHAT; CDR2 reads FQNNGV. V lost 1 base and J lost 5; bases outside the gene matches: 11. CDR3 length equals 18 residues. CDR3 nucleotides: TGTGCCAGCAGCTTAGTTGCGTGGGACAGGGGGCGCCGGGAGACCCAGTACTTC. Translating gives CASSLVAWDRGRRETQYF.

This clone came up once. The V gene is TRBV4-2, the J gene TRBJ1-6; TRBD1 might be the D (6 bases). V was clipped by 3 bases and J by 8 bases, with 11 bases between them. The CDR3 runs 14 residues. Germline V gene sequence: CDR1 LGHNA, CDR2 YNFKEQ. In DNA form, the CDR3 reads TGTGCCAGCAGCCACTCAGGGGAGGATTCACCCCTCCACTTT. It is translated as CASSHSGEDSPLHF.

The V gene is TRBV18, the J gene TRBJ2-7; tentative D call: TRBD1 (6 bases). The V end lost 6 bases, the J end lost 3 bases, and 12 bases lay between the germline ends. The length of the CDR3 is 13 residues. Germline V gene data show CDR1 as KGHSH and CDR2 as LQKENI. Written as DNA, the CDR3 is TGTGCCAGCTCCCCAGGACAGAGCTACGAGCAGTACTTC. Translation: CASSPGQSYEQYF.

V usage is TRBV9 and J usage is TRBJ2-7, with a tentative D call TRBD1 (6 bases). This CDR3 has 14 amino acids. V was cut by 4 bases and J by 2 bases, with 13 bases left in between. Germline V gene lookup returns CDR1 SGDLS and CDR2 YYNGEE. CDR3 sequence: CASSRDMSTYEQYF. The DNA of the CDR3 is TGTGCCAGCAGCCGGGACATGTCGACCTACGAGCAGTACTTC.

V and J are TRBV5-6 and TRBJ1-2; 7 bases fit TRBD1. The CDR3 runs 13 residues. The germline V gene encodes CDR1 SGHDT and CDR2 YYEEEE. Trimming at V came to 0 bases and at J to 8 bases, leaving 4 bases not matched to a gene. CDR3 in DNA: TGTGCCAGCAGCTTGGAAGGGGGCGACGGCTACACCTTC. It is translated as CASSLEGGDGYTF. Full variable domain (remainder filled in from reference TRBV5-6 and TRBJ1-2): DAGVTQSPTHLIKTRGQQVTLRCSPKSGHDTVSWYQQALGQGPQFIFQYYEEEERQRGNFPDRFSGHQFPNYSSELNVNALLLGDSALYLCASSLEGGDGYTFGSGTRLTVV.

This clone was seen a handful of times. The chain combines TRBV13 with TRBJ2-7; no firm D call. Germline V CDR1 and CDR2: PRHDT, FYEKMQ (reference sequence). This CDR3 spans 13 amino acids. V was trimmed by 2 bases and J by 4 bases, leaving 9 bases between them. The CDR3 DNA reads as TGTGCCAGCAGCTTATCGGATGCATACGAGCAGTACTTC. This translates into CASSLSDAYEQYF.